These 29 T cell receptor beta chains came from one sample sequenced in a study of glioma-infiltrating T cells. The iRepertoire nested amplicon-rescue multiplex PCR amplified TCR alpha and beta CDR3s from RNA. TCRdb passed the multiplex PCR reads through MiXCR, listing each CDR3 protein once. The table has 170,000 or so distinct CDR3 sequences, around 42% seen once. Material for sequencing was glioma tissue, nonneoplastic brain tissue, or PBMCs (not recorded which). Receptors were obtained from a human donor with low-grade glioma or glioblastoma, undergoing nonglioma brain surgery, or in good health (not recorded which).

With regard to this clonotype: The missing conserved phenylalanine or tryptophan at the end of this CDR3 makes a read error likely. Here the CDR3 DNA reads TGTGCCATCAGTGATTGGGGGACGCCAAAAGGGAACACTGAAGCTTTCCTT. It codes for CAISDWGTPKGNTEAFL. The V call is TRBV6-1, the J call TRBJ1-1, with D perhaps matching TRBD1 (5 bases). The CDR3 runs 17 residues. Germline assignment: CDR1 MNHNS and CDR2 SASEGT.

The sample holds many counts of this clonotype. The chain is built from TRBV7-8 and TRBJ2-7; perhaps TRBD2 as D (5 bases). The CDR3 extends over 12 amino acids. Germline CDR1 SGHVS, CDR2 FQNEAQ. Trimming pared 5 bases from V and 3 bases from J, leaving 8 bases between. The CDR3 nucleotides read TGTGCCAGCAGCCCGACTAACTACGAGCAGTACTTC. Protein sequence: CASSPTNYEQYF.

Of note for this clonotype: Sequence at one end of the junction differs from germline and may be a read error. V usage is TRBV7-3 and J usage is TRBJ2-7; TRBD2 matches at 7 bases. The CDR3 is 15 amino acids. Germline V gene lookup returns CDR1 SGHTA and CDR2 FQGTGA. The CDR3 region has the DNA TGTTCCAGCAGCTTAAATGGCGGGAGCTCCTACGAGCAGTACTTC. It specifies CSSSLNGGSSYEQYF. Looking up the rest from reference TRBV7-3 and TRBJ2-7 gives the full variable domain: GAGVSQTPSNKVTEKGKYVELRCDPISGHTALYWYRQSLGQGPEFLIYFQGTGAADDSGLPNDRFFAVRPEGSVSTLKIQRTERGDSAVYLCSSSLNGGSSYEQYFGPGTRLTVT.

V gene TRBV29-1 combines with J gene TRBJ1-3; D unresolved. This CDR3 spans 12 amino acids. The germline V gene has CDR1 SQVTM and CDR2 ANQGSEA. V was pared by 4 bases and J by 4 bases, with 8 bases between. The CDR3 nucleotides read TGCAGCGTTGGGCTCCAAGGAAACACCATATATTTT. It encodes CSVGLQGNTIYF.

The table lists this clonotype with many counts. The rearrangement uses TRBV10-3 and TRBJ1-1, with a tentative D call TRBD1 (5 bases). The V and J ends lost 6 bases and 8 bases respectively, with 13 bases between them. The germline V gene has CDR1 ENHRY and CDR2 SYGVKD. This CDR3 comprises 12 residues. The CDR3, as DNA: TGTGCCATCAGAGAGGGGACGGTAGAAGCTTTCTTT. This sequence encodes CAIREGTVEAFF.

As to this clonotype: This may come from a read error, since a much larger clone is one base off. Here the CDR3 DNA reads TGCGCCAGCAGCCAAGGGGTGTGCGAGACCCAGTACTTC. Translating it yields CASSQGVCETQYF. The J gene is TRBJ2-5, the V gene TRBV4-1; D unclear. This CDR3 comprises 13 residues. The V end was cut by 1 base, the J end by 5 bases, with 8 bases between. CDR1 is MGHRA, CDR2 YSYEKL, per germline.

This clonotype has a single count. J is TRBJ2-7 and V is TRBV19, with a weak D call TRBD1 (5 bases). This CDR3 has 14 amino acids. Germline V lookup: CDR1 LNHDA, CDR2 SQIVND (reference sequence). Between the trimmed V and J ends, which lost 1 base and 3 bases, there was a span of 10 bases. The CDR3 DNA is TGTGCCAGTAGTATAGCTGTCGACAGCTACGAGCAGTACTTC. As protein: CASSIAVDSYEQYF.

The chain combines TRBV7-9 with TRBJ2-1, with 12 bases that match TRBD2. The CDR3 has 17 amino acids. Germline V lookup: CDR1 SEHNR, CDR2 FQNEAQ (reference sequence). Unmatched junction bases numbered 14, after V lost 4 bases and J lost 10 bases. DNA of the CDR3: TGTGCCAGCAGCTGGCCCCCACTAGCGGGGGGCCACGAGGAGCAGTTCTTC. The encoded protein is CASSWPPLAGGHEEQFF.

The CDR3 is CASSPDRGGRYNEQFF. The CDR3 DNA follows: TGTGCCAGCAGTCCCGACAGGGGCGGACGCTACAATGAGCAGTTCTTC. The V call is TRBV28, the J call TRBJ2-1; 8 bases agree with TRBD1. The CDR3 runs to 16 residues. CDR1 is MDHEN and CDR2 is SYDVKM in the germline V gene. J gave up 3 bases and V 5 bases, and 9 bases lay outside the gene matches.

This clonotype turned up a few times. The rearrangement uses TRBV12-5 and TRBJ2-3; either TRBD1 or TRBD2 may supply D (5 bases each). V lost 1 base, J lost 2 bases, and 10 bases lay in between. The germline CDR1 and CDR2 sequences are LGHNT and FRNRAP. This CDR3 comprises 15 residues. CDR3 sequence (DNA): TGTGCTAGTGGTTTGGATCGGGGCCCCACAGATACGCAGTATTTT. Translated, it gives CASGLDRGPTDTQYF.

This clonotype was observed many times. The chain couples TRBV20-1 to TRBJ2-7; D might be TRBD2 (6 bases). Germline values: CDR1 DFQATT, CDR2 SNEGSKA (reference sequence). V lost 5 bases and J lost 2, with 7 bases in between. This CDR3 comprises 11 residues. The CDR3 DNA sequence: TGCAGTGCTGGCGGGACCTACGAGCAGTACTTC. This translates into CSAGGTYEQYF.

Comment on this clonotype: Possible read error: a much larger clone is one base away. The chain's CDR3 is CSASPLGLPSSGTDTQYF. In DNA form, the CDR3 reads TGCAGTGCTAGTCCCCTGGGACTCCCCAGCTCCGGCACAGATACGCAGTATTTT. The chain links TRBV20-1 to TRBJ2-3; possibly TRBD2 for D (6 bases). Germline V lookup: CDR1 DFQATT, CDR2 SNEGSKA (reference sequence). This CDR3 spans 18 amino acids. The V and J ends lost 3 bases and 1 base respectively, with 23 bases between them.

Many counts were recorded for this clonotype. V usage is TRBV20-1 and J usage is TRBJ2-7, with 11 bases fitting TRBD2. This CDR3 is built from 14 residues. CDR1 and CDR2 (germline): DFQATT, SNEGSKA (reference sequence). V lost 4 bases, J lost 7 bases, and 9 bases stayed unmatched. The CDR3 DNA reads as TGCAGTGCTAACATAGCGGGAGGGCAAAGTGAGCAGTACTTC. Translation: CSANIAGGQSEQYF.

This clonotype was seen at least ten times. DNA for the CDR3: TGCAGTGCTACTAGCGCTCAAAACCTCGGGGATACGCAGTATTTT. This sequence encodes CSATSAQNLGDTQYF. The V call is TRBV20-1, the J call TRBJ2-3; D might be TRBD2 (6 bases). The CDR3 extends over 15 amino acids. The germline CDR1 and CDR2 sequences are DFQATT and SNEGSKA (reference sequence). V lost 4 bases and J lost 6, with 20 bases in between.

This clonotype was recorded a few times. The chain employs TRBV4-2 and TRBJ2-1; the match to TRBD2 covers 7 bases. Trimming at V came to 5 bases and at J to 5 bases, leaving 12 bases not matched to a gene. In germline, CDR1 is LGHNA, CDR2 YNFKEQ. The CDR3 is 16 amino acids. This chain's CDR3 is CASSGVLGGRHNEQFF. For the CDR3, the DNA is TGTGCCAGCAGCGGAGTCCTGGGAGGGCGGCACAATGAGCAGTTCTTC.

This clonotype occurred a few times. The chain links TRBV28 to TRBJ2-6, with D maybe TRBD1 (6 bases). Looked up from germline, CDR1 is MDHEN and CDR2 is SYDVKM. Trimming shortened V by 7 bases and J by 3 bases, and 7 bases separated the two germline ends. CDR3 length: 13 residues. The DNA of the CDR3 is TGTGCCAGCACAGGGGATGGGGCCAACGTCCTGACTTTC. Its translation: CASTGDGANVLTF. Full variable domain (missing parts from reference TRBV28 and TRBJ2-6): DVKVTQSSRYLVKRTGEKVFLECVQDMDHENMFWYRQDPGLGLRLIYFSYDVKMKEKGDIPEGYSVSREKKERFSLILESASTNQTSMYLCASTGDGANVLTFGAGSRLTVL.

In this sample, this clonotype turned up a few times. The chain links TRBV7-8 to TRBJ2-7; D possibly uses TRBD1 or TRBD2 (5 bases each). The V end was cut by 1 base, the J end by 3 bases, with 16 bases between. CDR1 SGHVS and CDR2 FQNEAQ come from the germline V gene. The CDR3 runs 16 residues. The CDR3 DNA reads TGTGCCAGCAGCTTAGGCGTAGGGGCTAGCAACTACGAGCAGTACTTC. Protein product: CASSLGVGASNYEQYF.

This clonotype appeared many times. This chain connects TRBV3-1 to TRBJ1-1, with D maybe TRBD1 (5 bases). Trimming pared 6 bases from V and 1 base from J, leaving 12 bases between. Per germline, CDR1 LGHDT and CDR2 YNNKEL (reference sequence). This CDR3 comprises 14 residues. The CDR3 here is CASSQSGKNTEAFF. DNA of the CDR3: TGTGCCAGCAGTCAGTCAGGGAAGAACACTGAAGCTTTCTTT. Full variable domain (remainder filled in from reference TRBV3-1 and TRBJ1-1): DTAVSQTPKYLVTQMGNDKSIKCEQNLGHDTMYWYKQDSKKFLKIMFSYNNKELIINETVPNRFSPKSPDKAHLNLHINSLELGDSAVYFCASSQSGKNTEAFFGQGTRLTVV.

The chain joins TRBV14 to TRBJ1-5, with a possible D match to TRBD1 (5 bases). Looked up from germline, CDR1 is SGHDN and CDR2 is FVKESK. The CDR3 runs to 13 residues. V was pared by 4 bases and J by 9 bases, with 13 bases between. CDR3 nucleotide sequence: TGTGCCAGCAGCCCGACAGTCTCAGGGCCCCAGCATTTT. Translated, it gives CASSPTVSGPQHF. The full variable domain, in which reference TRBV14 and TRBJ1-5 provide the parts outside the CDR3, is EAGVTQFPSHSVIEKGQTVTLRCDPISGHDNLYWYRRVMGKEIKFLLHFVKESKQDESGMPNNRFLAERTGGTYSTLKVQPAELEDSGVYFCASSPTVSGPQHFGDGTRLSIL.

This clonotype was counted ten times or more. The rearrangement links TRBV7-2 to TRBJ2-7; D unclear. The ends were cut back, 4 bases at V and 4 bases at J, with 8 bases in the middle. The CDR3 is 12 amino acids. Germline CDR1 is SGHTA and CDR2 is FQGNSA. For the CDR3, the DNA is TGTGCCAGCAGCTCCATTGGTTACGAGCAGTACTTC. As protein: CASSSIGYEQYF. The variable domain in full, completed from reference TRBV7-2 and TRBJ2-7, reads GAGVSQSPSNKVTEKGKDVELRCDPISGHTALYWYRQSLGQGLEFLIYFQGNSAPDKSGLPSDRFSAERTGGSVSTLTIQRTQQEDSAVYLCASSSIGYEQYFGPGTRLTVT.

The rearrangement links TRBV5-1 to TRBJ1-1; 7 nucleotides align to TRBD1. Germline CDR1 reads SGHRS; CDR2 reads YFSETQ. Trimming removed 3 bases from V and 4 bases from J; junction bases left unmatched: 9. The CDR3 spans 15 residues. The CDR3 sequence is CASSSRQGRTTEAFF. The CDR3 bases are TGCGCCAGCAGCTCCAGACAGGGTCGGACCACTGAAGCTTTCTTT. Combining the CDR3 with reference TRBV5-1 and TRBJ1-1 gives the whole variable domain KAGVTQTPRYLIKTRGQQVTLSCSPISGHRSVSWYQQTPGQGLQFLFEYFSETQRNKGNFPGRFSGRQFSNSRSEMNVSTLELGDSALYLCASSSRQGRTTEAFFGQGTRLTVV.

At least ten counts were recorded for this clonotype. The chain uses TRBV20-1 and TRBJ2-7; D remains unclear. CDR1 is DFQATT, CDR2 SNEGSKA, per germline (reference sequence). The CDR3 has 11 amino acids. V was pared by 6 bases and J by 7 bases, with 13 bases between. Here the CDR3 DNA reads TGCAGTGCGCCGGACGGACGGGAGCAGTACTTC. Its translation: CSAPDGREQYF.

V gene TRBV6-6 combines with J gene TRBJ2-1; no definite D call. Per the germline V gene, CDR1 is MNHNY and CDR2 is SVGAGI (reference sequence). Trimming left V 5 bases short and J 7 bases short, with 15 bases between. CDR3 size: 14 residues. As DNA, the CDR3 is TGTGCCAGCAGTCACCCACTGGACGGTAATGAGCAGTTCTTC. Translating it yields CASSHPLDGNEQFF.

This clonotype was detected many times. The chain recombines TRBV28 with TRBJ1-1; the match to TRBD1 covers 8 bases. V shed 1 base, J shed 5 bases, and the junction held 3 bases outside the gene matches. This CDR3 region has 14 residues. From germline, CDR1 is MDHEN and CDR2 SYDVKM. CDR3 nucleotides: TGTGCCAGCAGTTTATTGCGACAGGGGACTGAAGCTTTCTTT. Translation: CASSLLRQGTEAFF. The whole variable domain, filled in from reference TRBV28 and TRBJ1-1, reads DVKVTQSSRYLVKRTGEKVFLECVQDMDHENMFWYRQDPGLGLRLIYFSYDVKMKEKGDIPEGYSVSREKKERFSLILESASTNQTSMYLCASSLLRQGTEAFFGQGTRLTVV.

In its sample, this clonotype was seen many times. CDR3 protein: CASGGLAVNEQFF. CDR3 DNA sequence: TGTGCCAGCGGTGGACTAGCCGTCAATGAGCAGTTCTTC. The chain has TRBV27 and TRBJ2-1; 8 bases are shared with TRBD2. The CDR3 extends over 13 amino acids. Losses at the gene ends were 8 bases for V and 6 bases for J; bases not matched to a gene: 6. From germline, CDR1 is MNHEY and CDR2 SMNVEV (reference sequence).

The table lists this clonotype with a count of one. Since a much larger clone is just one base distant, this may be a read error. This chain connects TRBV28 to TRBJ1-4; D is unclear. The CDR3 is made up of 15 amino acids. CDR1 and CDR2 from the germline V gene are MDHEN and SYDVKM. CDR3 amino acids: CATSLGRGEREKLFF. CDR3 in DNA: TGTGCCACCAGTTTAGGGCGGGGTGAGCGTGAAAAACTGTTTTTT.

Worth noting for this clonotype: One base away lies a much larger clone, so this may be a sequencing read error. This chain joins TRBV12-3 or TRBV12-4 and TRBJ1-5, with 8 bases identical to TRBD1. J was trimmed by 6 bases and V by 3 bases; bases with no gene match: 4. This CDR3 spans 14 amino acids. Written as DNA, the CDR3 is TGTGCCAGCAGTTTCACAGGGGGAAGTCAGCCCCAGCATTTT. This encodes CASSFTGGSQPQHF.

This clonotype was found a few times. The gene calls are TRBV12-3 or TRBV12-4 and TRBJ2-1; D possibly uses TRBD1 or TRBD2 (5 bases each). Trimming shortened V by 3 bases and J by 8 bases, and 14 bases separated the two germline ends. The CDR3 covers 14 residues. CDR3 region: CASSFGTTGDEQFF. Here the CDR3 DNA reads TGTGCCAGCAGTTTCGGGACCACTGGCGATGAGCAGTTCTTC.

As for this clonotype: A much larger clone lies one base from this, so it may be a read error. The J gene is TRBJ2-5, the V gene TRBV3-1; 8 bases align to TRBD2. The CDR3 is 12 amino acids. Per the germline V gene, CDR1 is LGHDT and CDR2 is YNNKEL (reference sequence). The V segment lost 10 bases and the J segment 5 bases; nucleotides outside the gene matches: 6. CDR3 sequence reads: CATGTRVETQYF. Written as DNA, the CDR3 is TGTGCCACCGGGACTAGAGTCGAGACCCAGTACTTC.